The 2 T cell receptor beta chains below were found in one sample sequenced in a study of tumor-infiltrating lymphocytes in primary liver carcinoma. Unsorted whole blood yielded blood RNA, and germline DNA was extracted as well. Starting material of around 460 ng total RNA yielded TCR beta cDNA via a constant-region primer. Investigators got TCR beta libraries out of three nested multiplex PCR rounds, done with slightly modified ARM-PCR. The study ran its first two PCR rounds for around 10 cycles each, using TRBV1-TRBV30 forward primers and a C-beta reverse primer. TCRdb re-called the multiplex PCR reads through MiXCR, storing one row per CDR3 protein. Here the sample spans 150,000 to 200,000 distinct CDR3 sequences, about 65% being singletons. Material: peripheral blood. All receptors derive from a woman aged 60-75 years with primary liver carcinoma and hepatitis B virus infection.

This clonotype came up once. One end of the junction varies from germline; a read error may be responsible. The rearrangement joins TRBV19 to TRBJ2-7, with D uncertain. Germline CDR1 is LNHDA and CDR2 is SQIVND (reference sequence). The CDR3 totals 14 residues. DNA for the CDR3: TGTGCCAGTAGTATCTCTGGCCCCTCCTACGAGGAGTACTTC. Translating gives CASSISGPSYEEYF.

A remark on this clonotype: This likely comes from a read error, as the CDR3 has no conserved phenylalanine or tryptophan at its end. The chain links TRBV4-1 to TRBJ2-3; a weak D match, TRBD2 (5 bases). The V gene lost 4 bases and the J gene lost 8 bases, with 28 bases spanning the gap. CDR1 is MGHRA and CDR2 is YSYEKL in the germline V gene. This CDR3 is built from 18 residues. In nucleotides, the CDR3 is TGCGCCAGCAGCCTCGCCCCCAGCCTGCGGGCCGGTGTGGTTACGCAGTATGTT. Translating gives CASSLAPSLRAGVVTQYV.